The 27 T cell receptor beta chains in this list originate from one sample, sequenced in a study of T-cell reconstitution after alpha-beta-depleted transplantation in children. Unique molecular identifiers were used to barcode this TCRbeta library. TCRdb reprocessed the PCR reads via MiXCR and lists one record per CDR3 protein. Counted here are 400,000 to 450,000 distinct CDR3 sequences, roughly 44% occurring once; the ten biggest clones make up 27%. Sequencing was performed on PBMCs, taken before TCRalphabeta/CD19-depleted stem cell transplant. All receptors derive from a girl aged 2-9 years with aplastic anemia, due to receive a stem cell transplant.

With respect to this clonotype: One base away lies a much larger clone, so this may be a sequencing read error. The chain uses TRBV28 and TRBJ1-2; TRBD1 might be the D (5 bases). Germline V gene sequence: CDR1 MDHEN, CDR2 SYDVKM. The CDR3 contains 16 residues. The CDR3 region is CVSSLSRGGMDYGYTF. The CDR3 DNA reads TGTGTCAGCAGTTTATCACGGGGGGGTATGGACTATGGCTACACCTTT.

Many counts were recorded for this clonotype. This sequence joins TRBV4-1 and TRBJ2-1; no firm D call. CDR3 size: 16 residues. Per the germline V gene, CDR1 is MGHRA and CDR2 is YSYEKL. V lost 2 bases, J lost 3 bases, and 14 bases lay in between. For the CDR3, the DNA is TGCGCCAGCAGCCAAATAGACAATCCCCTCTACAATGAGCAGTTCTTC. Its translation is CASSQIDNPLYNEQFF.

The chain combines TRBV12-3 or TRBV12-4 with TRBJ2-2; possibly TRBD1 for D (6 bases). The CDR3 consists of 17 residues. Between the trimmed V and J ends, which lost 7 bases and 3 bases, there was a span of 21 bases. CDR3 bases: TGTGCCAGCACCCTAAGAGGGGGTATGTGGTACACCGGGGAGCTGTTTTTT. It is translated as CASTLRGGMWYTGELFF.

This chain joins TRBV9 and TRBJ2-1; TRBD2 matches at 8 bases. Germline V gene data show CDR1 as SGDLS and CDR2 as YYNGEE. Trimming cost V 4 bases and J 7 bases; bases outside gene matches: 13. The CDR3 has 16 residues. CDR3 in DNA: TGTGCCAGCAGCCCCCCGGGGGGGGGCGGGAGTAATGAGCAGTTCTTC. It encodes CASSPPGGGGSNEQFF.

CDR3 sequence (DNA): TGCGCCAGCAGCTTGGGGGGACTAGCGGGAGGAATAGATACGCAGTATTTT. Residues: CASSLGGLAGGIDTQYF. The V gene is TRBV5-1, the J gene TRBJ2-3; 15 nucleotides agree with TRBD2. The germline V gene encodes CDR1 SGHRS and CDR2 YFSETQ. CDR3 length equals 17 residues. J lost 5 bases, V lost 0 bases, and 4 bases had no gene match.

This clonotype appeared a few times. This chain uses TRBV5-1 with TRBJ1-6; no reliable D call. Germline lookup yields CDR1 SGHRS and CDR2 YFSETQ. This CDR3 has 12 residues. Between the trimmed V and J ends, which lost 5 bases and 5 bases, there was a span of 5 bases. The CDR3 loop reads CASRANNSPLHF. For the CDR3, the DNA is TGCGCCAGCAGGGCCAATAATTCACCCCTCCACTTT.

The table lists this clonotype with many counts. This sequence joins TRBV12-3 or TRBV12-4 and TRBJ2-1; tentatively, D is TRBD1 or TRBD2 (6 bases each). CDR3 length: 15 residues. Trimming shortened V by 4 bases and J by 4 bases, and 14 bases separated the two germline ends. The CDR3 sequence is CASSSSGARYNEQFF. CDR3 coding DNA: TGTGCCAGCAGTTCCTCGGGGGCGAGATACAATGAGCAGTTCTTC.

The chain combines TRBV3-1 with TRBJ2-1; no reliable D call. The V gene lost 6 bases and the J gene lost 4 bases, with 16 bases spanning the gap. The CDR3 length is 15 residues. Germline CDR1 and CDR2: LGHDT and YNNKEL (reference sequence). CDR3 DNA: TGTGCCAGCAGGCTGAAGAGAGGTGGTTACAATGAGCAGTTCTTC. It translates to CASRLKRGGYNEQFF.

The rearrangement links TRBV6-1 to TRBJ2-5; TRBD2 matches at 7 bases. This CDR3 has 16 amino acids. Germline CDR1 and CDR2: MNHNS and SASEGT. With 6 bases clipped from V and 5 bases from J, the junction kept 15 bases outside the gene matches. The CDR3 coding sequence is TGTGCCAGCAGCAAAGTGGGGACTATCGGGCCGGAGACCCAGTACTTC. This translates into CASSKVGTIGPETQYF.

The CDR3 sequence is CASSLGGGRPQHF. In nucleotides, the CDR3 is TGTGCCAGCAGCTTAGGCGGGGGGAGGCCCCAGCATTTT. V is TRBV7-9 and J is TRBJ1-5; tentative D call: TRBD1 (5 bases). The CDR3 runs to 13 residues. Per the germline V gene, CDR1 is SEHNR and CDR2 is FQNEAQ (reference sequence). Trimming left V 1 base short and J 9 bases short, with 10 bases between.

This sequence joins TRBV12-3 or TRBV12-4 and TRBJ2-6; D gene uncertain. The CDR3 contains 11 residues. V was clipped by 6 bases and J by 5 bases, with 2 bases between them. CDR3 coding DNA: TGTGCCAGCAGCCGGGCCAACGTCCTGACTTTC. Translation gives CASSRANVLTF.

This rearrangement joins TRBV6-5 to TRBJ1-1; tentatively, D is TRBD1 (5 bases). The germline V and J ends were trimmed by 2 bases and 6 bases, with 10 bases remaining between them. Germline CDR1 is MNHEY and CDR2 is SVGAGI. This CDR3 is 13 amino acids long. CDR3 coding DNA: TGTGCCAGCAGTTACGGGACCGGGGCTGAAGCTTTCTTT. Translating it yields CASSYGTGAEAFF.

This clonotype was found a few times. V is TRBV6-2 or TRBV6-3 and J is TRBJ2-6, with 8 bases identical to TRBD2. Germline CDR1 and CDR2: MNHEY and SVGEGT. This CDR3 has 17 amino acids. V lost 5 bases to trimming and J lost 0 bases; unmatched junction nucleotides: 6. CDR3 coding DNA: TGTGCCAGCAGTCCTTTGACTAGCGCCTCTGGGGCCAACGTCCTGACTTTC. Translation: CASSPLTSASGANVLTF.

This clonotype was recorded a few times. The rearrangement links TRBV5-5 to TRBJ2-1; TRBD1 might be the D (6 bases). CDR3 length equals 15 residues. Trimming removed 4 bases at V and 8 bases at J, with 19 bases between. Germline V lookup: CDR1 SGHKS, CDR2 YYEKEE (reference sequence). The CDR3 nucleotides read TGTGCCAGCAGCGCCCACCACACAGGGAGTGATGAGCAGTTCTTC. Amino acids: CASSAHHTGSDEQFF. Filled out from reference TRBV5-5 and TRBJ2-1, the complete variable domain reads DAGVTQSPTHLIKTRGQQVTLRCSPISGHKSVSWYQQVLGQGPQFIFQYYEKEERGRGNFPDRFSARQFPNYSSELNVNALLLGDSALYLCASSAHHTGSDEQFFGPGTRLTVL.

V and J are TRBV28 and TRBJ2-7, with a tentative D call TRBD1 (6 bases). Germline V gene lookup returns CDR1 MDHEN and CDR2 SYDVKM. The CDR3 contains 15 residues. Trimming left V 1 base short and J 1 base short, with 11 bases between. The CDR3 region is CASSLFGGASYEQYF. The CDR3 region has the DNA TGTGCCAGCAGTTTATTTGGGGGCGCGTCCTACGAGCAGTACTTC.

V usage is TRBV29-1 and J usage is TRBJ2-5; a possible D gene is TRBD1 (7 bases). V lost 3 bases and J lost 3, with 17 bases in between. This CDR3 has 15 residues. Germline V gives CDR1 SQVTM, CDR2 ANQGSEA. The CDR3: CSVDRGAPAKETQYF. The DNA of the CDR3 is TGCAGCGTTGACAGGGGGGCGCCGGCCAAAGAGACCCAGTACTTC.

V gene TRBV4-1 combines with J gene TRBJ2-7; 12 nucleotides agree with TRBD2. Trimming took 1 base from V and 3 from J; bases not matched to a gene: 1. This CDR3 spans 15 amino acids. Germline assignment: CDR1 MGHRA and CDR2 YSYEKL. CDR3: CASSQVTSGSYEQYF. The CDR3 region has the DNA TGCGCCAGCAGCCAAGTGACTAGCGGGAGCTACGAGCAGTACTTC.

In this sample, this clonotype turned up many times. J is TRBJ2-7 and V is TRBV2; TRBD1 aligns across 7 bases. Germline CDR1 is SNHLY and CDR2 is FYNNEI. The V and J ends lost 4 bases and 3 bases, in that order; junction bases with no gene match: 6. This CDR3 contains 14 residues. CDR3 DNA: TGTGCCAGCAGTGTGTACAGGGGAATCTACGAGCAGTACTTC. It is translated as CASSVYRGIYEQYF.

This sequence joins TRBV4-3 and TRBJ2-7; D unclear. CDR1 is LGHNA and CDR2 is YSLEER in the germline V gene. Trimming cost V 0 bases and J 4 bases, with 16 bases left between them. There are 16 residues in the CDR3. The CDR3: CASSQEIQNNLYEQYF. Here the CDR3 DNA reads TGCGCCAGCAGCCAAGAAATACAGAACAACCTTTACGAGCAGTACTTC.

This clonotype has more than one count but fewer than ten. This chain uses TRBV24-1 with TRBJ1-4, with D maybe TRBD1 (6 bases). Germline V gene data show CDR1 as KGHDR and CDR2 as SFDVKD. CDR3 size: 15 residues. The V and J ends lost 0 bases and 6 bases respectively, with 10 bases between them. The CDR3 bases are TGTGCCACCAGTGATTTGAGGGGGGACGATGAAAAACTGTTTTTT. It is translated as CATSDLRGDDEKLFF.

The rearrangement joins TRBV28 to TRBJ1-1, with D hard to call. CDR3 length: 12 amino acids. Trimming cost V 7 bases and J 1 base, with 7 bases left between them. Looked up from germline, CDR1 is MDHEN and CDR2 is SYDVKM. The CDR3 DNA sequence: TGTGCCAGCAAGTGGGGGAACACTGAAGCTTTCTTT. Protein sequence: CASKWGNTEAFF. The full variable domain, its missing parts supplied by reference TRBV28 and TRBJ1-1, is DVKVTQSSRYLVKRTGEKVFLECVQDMDHENMFWYRQDPGLGLRLIYFSYDVKMKEKGDIPEGYSVSREKKERFSLILESASTNQTSMYLCASKWGNTEAFFGQGTRLTVV.

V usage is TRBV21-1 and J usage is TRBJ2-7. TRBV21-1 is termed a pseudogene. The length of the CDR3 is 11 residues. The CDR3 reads CASSKVGEQYF. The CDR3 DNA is TGTGCCAGCAGCAAAGTGGGGGAGCAGTACTTC.

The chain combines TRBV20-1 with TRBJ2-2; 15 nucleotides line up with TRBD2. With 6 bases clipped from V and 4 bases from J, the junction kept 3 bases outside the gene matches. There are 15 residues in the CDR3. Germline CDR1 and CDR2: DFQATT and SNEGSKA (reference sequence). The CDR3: CSARTSGRGTGELFF. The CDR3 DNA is TGCAGTGCGAGGACTAGCGGGAGGGGCACCGGGGAGCTGTTTTTT.

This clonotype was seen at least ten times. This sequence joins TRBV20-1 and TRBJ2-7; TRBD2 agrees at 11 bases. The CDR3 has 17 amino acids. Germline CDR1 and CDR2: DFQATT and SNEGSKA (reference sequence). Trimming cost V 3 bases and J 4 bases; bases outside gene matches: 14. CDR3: CSARGSGVAGGPYEQYF. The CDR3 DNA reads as TGCAGTGCTAGGGGGAGCGGGGTAGCGGGAGGGCCGTACGAGCAGTACTTC.

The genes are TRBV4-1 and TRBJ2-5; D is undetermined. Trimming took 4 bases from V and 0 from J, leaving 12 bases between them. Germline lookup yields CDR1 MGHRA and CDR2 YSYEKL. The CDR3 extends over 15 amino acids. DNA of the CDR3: TGCGCCAGCAGCCGCCTGAAACGGCACCAAGAGACCCAGTACTTC. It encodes CASSRLKRHQETQYF.

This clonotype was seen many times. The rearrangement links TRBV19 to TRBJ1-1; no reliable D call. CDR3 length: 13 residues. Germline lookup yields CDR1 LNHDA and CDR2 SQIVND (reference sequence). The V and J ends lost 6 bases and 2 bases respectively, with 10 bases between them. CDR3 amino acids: CASRVALNTEAFF. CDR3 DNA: TGTGCCAGTAGGGTTGCTCTTAACACTGAAGCTTTCTTT.

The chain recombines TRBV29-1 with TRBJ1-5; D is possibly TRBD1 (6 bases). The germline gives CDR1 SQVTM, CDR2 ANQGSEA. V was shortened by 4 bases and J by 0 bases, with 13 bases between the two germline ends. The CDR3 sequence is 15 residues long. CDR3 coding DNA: TGCAGCGTTGGTTGGGGGGCATATAGCAATCAGCCCCAGCATTTT. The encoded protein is CSVGWGAYSNQPQHF. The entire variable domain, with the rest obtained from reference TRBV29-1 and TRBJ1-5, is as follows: SAVISQKPSRDICQRGTSLTIQCQVDSQVTMMFWYRQQPGQSLTLIATANQGSEATYESGFVIDKFPISRPNLTFSTLTVSNMSPEDSSIYLCSVGWGAYSNQPQHFGDGTRLSIL.